These 7 T cell receptor beta chains came from one sample sequenced in a study of T cell changes during pregnancy in multiple sclerosis. Method: immunoSEQ multiplex PCR; TCRdb's copy keeps in-frame clones and lacks some. Of 70,000 to 100,000 clones listed, around 93% are singletons. The material sequenced was peripheral blood, taken in the third trimester of pregnancy. These TCRs come from a female donor in good health, enrolled as a control in a pregnancy study.

This chain uses TRBV2 with TRBJ2-7; TRBD2 matches 10 bases. The CDR3 totals 15 residues. Losses at the gene ends were 6 bases for V and 2 bases for J; bases not matched to a gene: 7. The germline V gene has CDR1 SNHLY and CDR2 FYNNEI. Here the CDR3 reads CASRPGLALPYEQYF. CDR3 in DNA: TGTGCCAGCAGACCGGGACTAGCGCTTCCCTACGAGCAGTACTTC.

The V and J genes are TRBV6-1 and TRBJ1-5; possibly TRBD1 for D (6 bases). The ends were cut back, 7 bases at V and 1 base at J, with 11 bases in the middle. Germline CDR1 and CDR2: MNHNS and SASEGT. The CDR3 loop spans 14 amino acids. The CDR3 is CASTGGRSNQPQHF. DNA of the CDR3: TGTGCCAGCACGGGGGGCAGGAGCAATCAGCCCCAGCATTTT.

The chain employs TRBV9 and TRBJ2-3; D gene unclear. The CDR3 extends over 12 amino acids. V was trimmed by 3 bases and J by 1 base, leaving 3 bases between them. Germline V gene lookup returns CDR1 SGDLS and CDR2 YYNGEE. The CDR3 region is CASSGGTDTQYF. For the CDR3, the DNA is TGTGCCAGCAGCGGCGGCACAGATACGCAGTATTTT.

The sample holds one count of this clone. The chain joins TRBV28 to TRBJ2-3; TRBD1 matches at 8 bases. V was pared by 6 bases and J by 4 bases, with 9 bases of the junction left unmatched. Germline V gene data show CDR1 as MDHEN and CDR2 as SYDVKM. CDR3 length: 15 amino acids. The CDR3 protein is CASSPGQGSADTQYF. The CDR3 DNA sequence: TGTGCCAGCAGCCCTGGACAGGGTAGCGCAGATACGCAGTATTTT.

The rearrangement links TRBV19 to TRBJ2-6; 7 nucleotides line up with TRBD1. The CDR3 loop spans 17 amino acids. Germline lookup yields CDR1 LNHDA and CDR2 SQIVND (reference sequence). V trimming: 4 bases; J trimming: 3 bases; junction bases outside the gene matches: 9. The CDR3 reads CASSRDREGHGANVLTF. CDR3 nucleotide sequence: TGTGCCAGTAGTAGAGACAGGGAAGGTCATGGGGCCAACGTCCTGACTTTC.

The CDR3 DNA reads TGTGCCAGTAGTATCCTGGACAGGGGGAACACCGGGGAGCTGTTTTTT. Translating gives CASSILDRGNTGELFF. The V call is TRBV19, the J call TRBJ2-2; TRBD1 matches 9 bases. V shed 3 bases, J shed 1 base, and the junction held 3 bases outside the gene matches. The CDR3 is made up of 16 amino acids. In germline, CDR1 is LNHDA, CDR2 SQIVND (reference sequence).

V is TRBV27 and J is TRBJ2-7; 9 bases are shared with TRBD2. The trim removed 1 base at V and 4 bases at J, leaving 20 bases unmatched. In germline, CDR1 is MNHEY, CDR2 SMNVEV (reference sequence). The CDR3 sequence is 20 residues long. The CDR3 coding sequence is TGTGCCAGCAGTTTATATGGTTTGGTGGGGCCGGGACTAGCTGTATACGAGCAGTACTTC. It yields the protein CASSLYGLVGPGLAVYEQYF.